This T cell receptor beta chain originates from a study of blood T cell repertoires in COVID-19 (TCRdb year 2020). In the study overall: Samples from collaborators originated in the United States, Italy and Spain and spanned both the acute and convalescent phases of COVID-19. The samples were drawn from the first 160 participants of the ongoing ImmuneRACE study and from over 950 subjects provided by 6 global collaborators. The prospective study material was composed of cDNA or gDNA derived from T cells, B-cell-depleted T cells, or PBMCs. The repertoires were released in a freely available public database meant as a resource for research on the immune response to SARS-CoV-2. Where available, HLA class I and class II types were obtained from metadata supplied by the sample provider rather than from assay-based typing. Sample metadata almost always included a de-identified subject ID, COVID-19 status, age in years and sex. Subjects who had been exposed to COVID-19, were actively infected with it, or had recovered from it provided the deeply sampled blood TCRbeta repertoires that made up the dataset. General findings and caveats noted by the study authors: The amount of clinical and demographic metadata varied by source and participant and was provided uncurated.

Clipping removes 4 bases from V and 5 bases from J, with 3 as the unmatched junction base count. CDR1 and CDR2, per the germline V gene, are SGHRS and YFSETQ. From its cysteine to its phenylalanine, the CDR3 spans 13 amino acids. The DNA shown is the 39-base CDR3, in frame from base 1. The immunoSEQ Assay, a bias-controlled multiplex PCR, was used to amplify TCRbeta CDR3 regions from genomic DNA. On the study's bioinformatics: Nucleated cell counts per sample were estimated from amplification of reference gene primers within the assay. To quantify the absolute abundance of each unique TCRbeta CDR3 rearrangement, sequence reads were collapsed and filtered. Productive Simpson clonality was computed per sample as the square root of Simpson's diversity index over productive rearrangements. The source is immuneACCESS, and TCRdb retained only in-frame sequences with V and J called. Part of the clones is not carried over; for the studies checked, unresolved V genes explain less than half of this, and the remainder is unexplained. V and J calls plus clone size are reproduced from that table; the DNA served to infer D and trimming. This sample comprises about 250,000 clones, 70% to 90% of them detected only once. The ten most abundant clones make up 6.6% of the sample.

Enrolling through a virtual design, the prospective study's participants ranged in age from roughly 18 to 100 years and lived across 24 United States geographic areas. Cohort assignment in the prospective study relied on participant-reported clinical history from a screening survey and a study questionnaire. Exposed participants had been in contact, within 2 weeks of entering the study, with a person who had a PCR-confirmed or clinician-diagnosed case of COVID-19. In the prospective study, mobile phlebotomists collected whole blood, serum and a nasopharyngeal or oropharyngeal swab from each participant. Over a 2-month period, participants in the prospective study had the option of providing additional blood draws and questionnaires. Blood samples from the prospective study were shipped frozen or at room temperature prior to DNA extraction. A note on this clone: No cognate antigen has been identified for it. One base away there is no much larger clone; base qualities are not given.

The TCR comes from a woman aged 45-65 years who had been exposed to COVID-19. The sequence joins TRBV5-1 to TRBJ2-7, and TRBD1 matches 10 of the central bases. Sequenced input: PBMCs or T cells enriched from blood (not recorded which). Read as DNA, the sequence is TGCGCCAGCAGCCGACAGGGGGCAAACGAGCAGTACTTC. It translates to CASSRQGANEQYF.